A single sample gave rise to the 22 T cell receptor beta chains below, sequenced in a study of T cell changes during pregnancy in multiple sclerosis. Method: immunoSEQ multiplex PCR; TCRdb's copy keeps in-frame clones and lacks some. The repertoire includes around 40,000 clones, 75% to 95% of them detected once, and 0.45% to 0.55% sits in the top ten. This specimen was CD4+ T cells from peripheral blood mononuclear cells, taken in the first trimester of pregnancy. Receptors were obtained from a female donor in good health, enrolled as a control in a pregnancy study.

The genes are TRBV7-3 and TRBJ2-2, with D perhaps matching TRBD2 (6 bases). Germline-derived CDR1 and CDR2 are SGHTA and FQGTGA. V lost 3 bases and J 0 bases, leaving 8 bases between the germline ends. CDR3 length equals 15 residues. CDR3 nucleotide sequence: TGTGCCAGCAGCTTCGGCGGGGCGAACACCGGGGAGCTGTTTTTT. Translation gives CASSFGGANTGELFF.

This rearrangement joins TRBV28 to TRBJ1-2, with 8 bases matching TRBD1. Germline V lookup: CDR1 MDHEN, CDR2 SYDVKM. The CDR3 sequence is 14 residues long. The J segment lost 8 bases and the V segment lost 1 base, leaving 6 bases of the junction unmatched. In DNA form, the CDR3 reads TGTGCCAGCAGTTTATTTCAGGGGGCAGGCGGCTACACCTTC. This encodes CASSLFQGAGGYTF.

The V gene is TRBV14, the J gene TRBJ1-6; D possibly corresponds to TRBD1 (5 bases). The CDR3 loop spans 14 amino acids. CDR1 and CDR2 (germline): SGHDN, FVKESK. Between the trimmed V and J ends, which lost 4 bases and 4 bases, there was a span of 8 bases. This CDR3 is CASSRDFYNSPLHF. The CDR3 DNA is TGTGCCAGCAGCCGGGACTTTTATAATTCACCCCTCCACTTT.

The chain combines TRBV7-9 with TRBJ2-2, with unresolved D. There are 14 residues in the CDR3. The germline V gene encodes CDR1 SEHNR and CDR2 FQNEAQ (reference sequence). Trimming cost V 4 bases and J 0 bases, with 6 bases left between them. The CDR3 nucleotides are TGTGCCAGCAGCTCCTATACGAACACCGGGGAGCTGTTTTTT. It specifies CASSSYTNTGELFF.

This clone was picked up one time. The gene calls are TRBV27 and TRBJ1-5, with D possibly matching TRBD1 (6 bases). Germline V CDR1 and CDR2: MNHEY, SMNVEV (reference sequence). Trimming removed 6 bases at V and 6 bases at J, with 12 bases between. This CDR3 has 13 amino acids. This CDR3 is CASRYREGQPQHF. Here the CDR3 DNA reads TGTGCCAGCAGATACAGGGAAGGTCAGCCCCAGCATTTT.

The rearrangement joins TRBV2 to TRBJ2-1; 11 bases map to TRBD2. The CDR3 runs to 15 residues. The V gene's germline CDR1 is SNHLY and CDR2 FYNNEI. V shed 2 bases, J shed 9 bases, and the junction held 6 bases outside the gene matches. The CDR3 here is CASSEISGGASEQFF. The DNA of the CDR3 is TGTGCCAGCAGTGAAATTAGCGGGGGGGCCAGTGAGCAGTTCTTC.

CDR3 protein: CASSWLSRAGAGANVLTF. For the CDR3, the DNA is TGTGCCAGCAGTTGGTTAAGTCGGGCGGGGGCTGGGGCCAACGTCCTGACTTTC. The chain uses TRBV27 and TRBJ2-6; TRBD2 aligns across 7 bases. Germline CDR1 reads MNHEY; CDR2 reads SMNVEV (reference sequence). The CDR3 is made up of 18 amino acids. Germline trimming cut 4 bases from V and 2 bases from J; bases unmatched to any gene: 11.

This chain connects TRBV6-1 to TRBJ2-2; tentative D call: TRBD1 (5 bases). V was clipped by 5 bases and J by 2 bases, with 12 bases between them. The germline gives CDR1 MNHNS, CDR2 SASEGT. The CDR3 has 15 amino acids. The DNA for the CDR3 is TGTGCCAGCAGTCGAGACAGAGCAAACACCGGGGAGCTGTTTTTT. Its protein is CASSRDRANTGELFF.

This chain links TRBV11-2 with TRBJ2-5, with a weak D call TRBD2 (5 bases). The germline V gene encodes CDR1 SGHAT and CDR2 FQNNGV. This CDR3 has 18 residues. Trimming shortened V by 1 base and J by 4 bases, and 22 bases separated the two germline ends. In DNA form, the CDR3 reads TGTGCCAGCAGCTTAGGGGGAGCATTCAGTTCGGCCAGAGAGACCCAGTACTTC. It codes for CASSLGGAFSSARETQYF.

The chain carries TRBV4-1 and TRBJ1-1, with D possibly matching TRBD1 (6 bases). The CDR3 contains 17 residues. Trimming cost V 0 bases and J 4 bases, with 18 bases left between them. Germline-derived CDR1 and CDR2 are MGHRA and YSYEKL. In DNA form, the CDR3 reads TGCGCCAGCAGCCAAGACAGGGGAAGATTGGGAAGCACTGAAGCTTTCTTT. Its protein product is CASSQDRGRLGSTEAFF.

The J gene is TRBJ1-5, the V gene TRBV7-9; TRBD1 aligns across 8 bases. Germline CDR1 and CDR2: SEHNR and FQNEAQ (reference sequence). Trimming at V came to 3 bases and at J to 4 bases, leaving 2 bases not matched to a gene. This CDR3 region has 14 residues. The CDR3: CASSFDRGNQPQHF. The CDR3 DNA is TGTGCCAGCAGCTTCGACAGGGGAAATCAGCCCCAGCATTTT.

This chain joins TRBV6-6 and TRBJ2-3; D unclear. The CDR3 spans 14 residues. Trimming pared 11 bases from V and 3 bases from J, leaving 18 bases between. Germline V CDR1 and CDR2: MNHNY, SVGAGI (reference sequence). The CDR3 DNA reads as TGTGCCTCGAAAACCGAGGTTGGGACAGATACGCAGTATTTT. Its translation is CASKTEVGTDTQYF.

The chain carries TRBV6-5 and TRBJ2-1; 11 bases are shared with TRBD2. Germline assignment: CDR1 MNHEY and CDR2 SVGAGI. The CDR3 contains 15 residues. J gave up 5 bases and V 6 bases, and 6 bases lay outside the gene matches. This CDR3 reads CASSLLAGVNNEQFF. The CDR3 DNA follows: TGTGCCAGCAGCCTACTAGCGGGGGTAAACAATGAGCAGTTCTTC.

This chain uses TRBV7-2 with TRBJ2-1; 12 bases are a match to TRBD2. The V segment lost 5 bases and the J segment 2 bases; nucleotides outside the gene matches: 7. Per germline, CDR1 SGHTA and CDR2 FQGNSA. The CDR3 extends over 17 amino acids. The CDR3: CASSPSLAGGPYNEQFF. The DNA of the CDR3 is TGTGCCAGCAGCCCCTCACTAGCGGGGGGCCCCTACAATGAGCAGTTCTTC.

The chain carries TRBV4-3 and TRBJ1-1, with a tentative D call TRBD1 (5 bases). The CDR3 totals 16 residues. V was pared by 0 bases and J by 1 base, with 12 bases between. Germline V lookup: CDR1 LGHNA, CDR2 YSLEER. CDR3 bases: TGCGCCAGCAGCCAAGATCTTGGGGCTTCGAACACTGAAGCTTTCTTT. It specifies CASSQDLGASNTEAFF.

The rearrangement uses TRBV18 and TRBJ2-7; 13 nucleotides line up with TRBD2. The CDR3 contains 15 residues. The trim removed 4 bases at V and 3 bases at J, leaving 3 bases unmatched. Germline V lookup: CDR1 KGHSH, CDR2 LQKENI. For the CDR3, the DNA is TGTGCCAGCTCACAGACTAGCGGGGGGTACTACGAGCAGTACTTC. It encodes CASSQTSGGYYEQYF.

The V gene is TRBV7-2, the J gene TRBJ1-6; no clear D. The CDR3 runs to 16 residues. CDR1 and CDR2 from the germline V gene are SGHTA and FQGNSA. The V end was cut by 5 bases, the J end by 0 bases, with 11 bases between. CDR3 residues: CASSPLVSSYNSPLHF. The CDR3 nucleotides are TGTGCCAGCAGCCCCCTGGTGAGCTCCTATAATTCACCCCTCCACTTT.

The CDR3 loop reads CASPQDDTGELFF. In nucleotides, the CDR3 is TGTGCCAGCCCCCAGGATGACACCGGGGAGCTGTTTTTT. V gene TRBV7-2 combines with J gene TRBJ2-2; D is unresolved. CDR1 SGHTA and CDR2 FQGNSA come from the germline V gene. V was trimmed by 8 bases and J by 3 bases, leaving 10 bases between them. The CDR3 is 13 residues long.

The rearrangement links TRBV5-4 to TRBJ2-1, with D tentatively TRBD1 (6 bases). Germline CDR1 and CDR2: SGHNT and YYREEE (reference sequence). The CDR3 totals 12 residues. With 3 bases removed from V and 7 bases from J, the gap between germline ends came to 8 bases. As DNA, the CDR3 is TGTGCCAGCAGCTCACAGGGTAATGAGCAGTTCTTC. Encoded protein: CASSSQGNEQFF.

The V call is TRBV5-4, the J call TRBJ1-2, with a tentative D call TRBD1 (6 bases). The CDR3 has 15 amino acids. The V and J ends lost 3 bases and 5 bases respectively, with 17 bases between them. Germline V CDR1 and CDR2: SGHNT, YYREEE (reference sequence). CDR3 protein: CASSSQDQGTYGYTF. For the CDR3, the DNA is TGTGCCAGCAGCTCCCAAGATCAGGGGACGTATGGCTACACCTTC.

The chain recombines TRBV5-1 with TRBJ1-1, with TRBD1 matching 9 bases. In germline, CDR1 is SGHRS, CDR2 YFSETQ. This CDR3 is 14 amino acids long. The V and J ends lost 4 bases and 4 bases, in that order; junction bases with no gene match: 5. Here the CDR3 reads CASSRTGVGTEAFF. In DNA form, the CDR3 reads TGCGCCAGCAGCCGGACAGGGGTGGGCACTGAAGCTTTCTTT.

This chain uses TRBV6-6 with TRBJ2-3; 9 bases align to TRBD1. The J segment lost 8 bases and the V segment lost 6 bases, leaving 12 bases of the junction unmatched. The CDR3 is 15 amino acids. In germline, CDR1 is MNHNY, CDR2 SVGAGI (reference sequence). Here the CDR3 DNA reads TGTGCCAGCAGCCCCCCCGGGACAGGGTCCTTTACGCAGTATTTT. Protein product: CASSPPGTGSFTQYF.